These 18 T cell receptor beta chains were all obtained from the same sample, sequenced in a study of blood T cell repertoires in COVID-19. Data came from immunoSEQ multiplex PCR; TCRdb stores just in-frame clones and leaves some out. The table shows approximately 270,000 clones, with just under 85% occurring only once. The sample taken for sequencing was peripheral blood. These receptor sequences come from a man older than 75 with acute or convalescent COVID-19.

The chain has TRBV4-1 and TRBJ1-1; D unclear. The CDR3 has 14 amino acids. Trimming stripped 0 bases from V and 3 bases from J, with 8 bases between. The germline CDR1 and CDR2 sequences are MGHRA and YSYEKL. CDR3 in DNA: TGCGCCAGCAGCCAAGAACCCACAGACACTGAAGCTTTCTTT. It yields the protein CASSQEPTDTEAFF.

J is TRBJ2-7 and V is TRBV7-8; D ambiguous. Between the trimmed V and J ends, which lost 2 bases and 4 bases, there was a span of 3 bases. The CDR3 extends over 11 amino acids. In germline, CDR1 is SGHVS, CDR2 FQNEAQ. This chain's CDR3 is CASSLSYEQYF. In nucleotides, the CDR3 is TGTGCCAGCAGCTTATCTTACGAGCAGTACTTC.

The rearrangement joins TRBV27 to TRBJ2-1, with unresolved D. Per germline, CDR1 MNHEY and CDR2 SMNVEV (reference sequence). This CDR3 is 12 amino acids long. Trimming took 3 bases from V and 6 from J, leaving 6 bases between them. The CDR3, as DNA: TGTGCCAGCAGTTTTTCCCGCAATGAGCAGTTCTTC. Protein: CASSFSRNEQFF.

The chain combines TRBV28 with TRBJ2-1; 8 bases map to TRBD1. The CDR3 consists of 15 residues. The junction had 4 bases not matched to a gene; V was cut back by 4 bases and J by 2 bases. Germline CDR1 MDHEN, CDR2 SYDVKM. In nucleotides, the CDR3 is TGTGCCAGCAGTTCTCGGGACAGGCCCTACAATGAGCAGTTCTTC. It codes for CASSSRDRPYNEQFF.

The rearrangement uses TRBV27 and TRBJ2-3, with D possibly being TRBD1 (6 bases). Between the trimmed V and J ends, which lost 2 bases and 5 bases, there was a span of 11 bases. Germline lookup yields CDR1 MNHEY and CDR2 SMNVEV (reference sequence). The CDR3 totals 14 residues. CDR3 region: CASSLSRGGDTQYF. The CDR3, as DNA: TGTGCCAGCAGTTTAAGCAGGGGCGGAGATACGCAGTATTTT.

The gene calls are TRBV19 and TRBJ2-1; 7 bases fit TRBD2. The germline gives CDR1 LNHDA, CDR2 SQIVND (reference sequence). Trimming cost V 1 base and J 1 base; bases outside gene matches: 1. This CDR3 has 15 amino acids. The CDR3 spells CASSIGRGSYNEQFF. CDR3 in DNA: TGTGCCAGTAGTATAGGGCGGGGGTCCTACAATGAGCAGTTCTTC. Full variable domain (rest looked up from reference TRBV19 and TRBJ2-1): DGGITQSPKYLFRKEGQNVTLSCEQNLNHDAMYWYRQDPGQGLRLIYYSQIVNDFQKGDIAEGYSVSREKKESFPLTVTSAQKNPTAFYLCASSIGRGSYNEQFFGPGTRLTVL.

The chain is built from TRBV19 and TRBJ1-3; D is undetermined. The CDR3 extends over 14 amino acids. The germline V gene has CDR1 LNHDA and CDR2 SQIVND (reference sequence). Trimming took off 8 bases at V and 0 bases at J, with 11 bases between the two ends. The CDR3 DNA is TGTGCCAGTGGTGGAAGGAGCTCTGGAAACACCATATATTTT. Protein product: CASGGRSSGNTIYF.

The chain recombines TRBV25-1 with TRBJ2-4; D uncertain. This CDR3 has 18 amino acids. Germline V CDR1 and CDR2: MGHDK, SYGVNS. Trimming left V 2 bases short and J 0 bases short, with 17 bases between. This chain's CDR3 is CASSEGSGSSIAKNIQYF. The CDR3 nucleotides read TGTGCCAGCAGTGAAGGGTCAGGATCTTCCATAGCCAAAAACATTCAGTACTTC.

The V and J genes are TRBV3-1 (or the pseudogene TRBV3-2) and TRBJ2-1; perhaps TRBD2 as D (5 bases). V lost 4 bases and J 7 bases, leaving 17 bases between the germline ends. Germline V gives CDR1 LGHDT, CDR2 YNNKEL (reference sequence). CDR3 size: 15 residues. The CDR3 DNA reads as TGTGCCAGCAGCCCAAAAATAACCACGGGAAATGAGCAGTTCTTC. Translating gives CASSPKITTGNEQFF.

The chain recombines TRBV5-6 with TRBJ2-7, with 11 bases lining up with TRBD1. CDR3 size: 15 residues. Germline loops: CDR1 SGHDT, CDR2 YYEEEE. The junction had 6 bases not matched to a gene; V was cut back by 1 base and J by 6 bases. Here the CDR3 reads CASSLPGQGAIEQYF. The CDR3 nucleotides are TGTGCCAGCAGCTTGCCCGGACAGGGGGCGATCGAGCAGTACTTC.

The rearrangement links TRBV18 to TRBJ2-7, with TRBD2 as a possible D gene (5 bases). This CDR3 region has 14 residues. In germline, CDR1 is KGHSH, CDR2 LQKENI. The germline V and J ends were trimmed by 0 bases and 0 bases, with 6 bases remaining between them. This CDR3 is CASSPPGDSYEQYF. Here the CDR3 DNA reads TGTGCCAGCTCACCACCGGGAGACTCCTACGAGCAGTACTTC.

The chain combines TRBV5-1 with TRBJ2-7; D possibly corresponds to TRBD2 (5 bases). V was clipped by 4 bases and J by 11 bases, with 19 bases between them. The V gene's germline CDR1 is SGHRS and CDR2 YFSETQ. The CDR3 contains 13 residues. The CDR3 loop is CASSRPEGERKYF. Written as DNA, the CDR3 is TGCGCCAGCAGCCGCCCAGAGGGTGAAAGAAAGTACTTC.

V gene TRBV5-1 combines with J gene TRBJ2-3; 8 bases align to TRBD1. CDR1 is SGHRS, CDR2 YFSETQ, per germline. The CDR3 is 15 amino acids. Losses at the gene ends were 7 bases for V and 0 bases for J; bases not matched to a gene: 7. This CDR3 reads CASCLRDRSTDTQYF. Here the CDR3 DNA reads TGCGCCAGCTGCCTCCGGGACAGGAGCACAGATACGCAGTATTTT.

The rearrangement links TRBV4-2 to TRBJ1-6; D remains unclear. CDR1 and CDR2 from the germline V gene are LGHNA and YNFKEQ. Trimming removed 0 bases from V and 10 bases from J, with 13 bases in between. The CDR3 consists of 15 residues. The CDR3 DNA reads TGTGCCAGCAGCCAAGATCTGGACGGGAGCTCACCCCTCCACTTT. Translated: CASSQDLDGSSPLHF.

This chain uses TRBV19 with TRBJ1-6, with TRBD1 identical over 7 bases. The CDR3 sequence is 15 residues long. Germline trimming cut 5 bases from V and 6 bases from J; bases unmatched to any gene: 7. CDR1 and CDR2 (germline): LNHDA, SQIVND (reference sequence). DNA of the CDR3: TGTGCCAGTAGTGTGGGCAGGGGGACTAATTCACCCCTCCACTTT. Translating gives CASSVGRGTNSPLHF.

This clone occurred a few times. V is TRBV19 and J is TRBJ2-3; possibly TRBD1 for D (6 bases). Germline V gives CDR1 LNHDA, CDR2 SQIVND (reference sequence). The CDR3 loop spans 16 amino acids. V lost 1 base, J lost 1 base, and 12 bases lay in between. This CDR3 is CASSIAQGIGTDTQYF. The CDR3 DNA reads as TGTGCCAGTAGTATAGCGCAGGGGATCGGCACAGATACGCAGTATTTT.

The rearrangement links TRBV7-6 to TRBJ1-3; D is ambiguous. Germline V gene lookup returns CDR1 SGHVS and CDR2 FNYEAQ. The V gene lost 1 base and the J gene lost 0 bases, with 13 bases spanning the gap. The CDR3 is made up of 17 amino acids. CDR3 amino acids: CASSLEVPRSSGNTIYF. The CDR3 nucleotides read TGTGCCAGCAGCTTAGAAGTTCCAAGGAGCTCTGGAAACACCATATATTTT. The full variable domain, rest sourced from reference TRBV7-6 and TRBJ1-3, is GAGVSQSPRYKVTKRGQDVALRCDPISGHVSLYWYRQALGQGPEFLTYFNYEAQQDKSGLPNDRFSAERPEGSISTLTIQRTEQRDSAMYRCASSLEVPRSSGNTIYFGEGSWLTVV.

This chain links TRBV18 with TRBJ1-5; tentatively, D is TRBD1 (6 bases). This CDR3 has 15 residues. Per germline, CDR1 KGHSH and CDR2 LQKENI. The V end was cut by 2 bases, the J end by 4 bases, with 12 bases between. The CDR3 nucleotides are TGTGCCAGCTCACCAATGGCAGGGGAAAATCAGCCCCAGCATTTT. Translation: CASSPMAGENQPQHF.